This TCR beta chain was found in a study of shared clonotypes between healthy human individuals. Germline V gene lookup returns CDR1 SGHKS and CDR2 YYEKEE (reference sequence). There are 11 residues in the CDR3. V gave up 0 bases and J gave up 5 bases, with 2 bases separating them. Repertoires were generated with immunoSEQ multiplex PCR, while TCRdb's copy carries only in-frame clones and drops some. The sample lists some 2 million clones; about 95% were seen once. The J gene is TRBJ2-5, the V gene TRBV5-5; D not resolved. This clonotype was obtained from a man between 18 and 29 years old in good health. The source material was naive CD4+ T cells sorted from blood. Stated subset: CD45RA+ positively selected. The CDR3 spells CASSLAETQYF. CDR3 nucleotide sequence: TGTGCCAGCAGCTTGGCCGAGACCCAGTACTTC.